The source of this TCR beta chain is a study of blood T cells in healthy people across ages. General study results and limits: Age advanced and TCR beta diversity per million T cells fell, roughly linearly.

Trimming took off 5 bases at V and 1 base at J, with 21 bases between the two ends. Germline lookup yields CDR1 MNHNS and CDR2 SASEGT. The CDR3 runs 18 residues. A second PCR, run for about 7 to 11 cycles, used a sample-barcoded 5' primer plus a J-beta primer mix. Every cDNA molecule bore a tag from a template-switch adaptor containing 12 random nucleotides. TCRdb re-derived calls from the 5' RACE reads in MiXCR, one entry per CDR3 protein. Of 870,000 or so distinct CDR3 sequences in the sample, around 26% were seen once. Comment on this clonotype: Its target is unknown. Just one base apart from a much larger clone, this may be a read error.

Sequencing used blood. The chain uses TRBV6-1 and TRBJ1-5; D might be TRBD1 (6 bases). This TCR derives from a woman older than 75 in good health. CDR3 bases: TGTGCCAGCAGTCGCCCGGGACATCTACTTTCGAGCAATCAGCCCCAGCATTTT. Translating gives CASSRPGHLLSSNQPQHF.